Following are 14 T cell receptor beta chains from one sample sequenced in a study of T-cell memory formation after mild COVID-19. TCRdb redid the calling of the 5' RACE reads with MiXCR, one entry per CDR3 protein. The sample consists of 350,000 to 550,000 distinct CDR3 sequences, about 20% of them appearing once. The sequenced sample was PBMCs or a T cell subset sorted from them (not recorded which). The receptors were gathered from a man younger than 35 who had mild COVID-19 (a few samples of this study predate the infection). Cell type and time point are not known.

The table lists this clonotype with a few counts. V gene TRBV5-1 combines with J gene TRBJ2-2; 9 nucleotides agree with TRBD1. The V and J ends lost 0 bases and 1 base, in that order; junction bases with no gene match: 4. This CDR3 spans 17 amino acids. The germline V gene encodes CDR1 SGHRS and CDR2 YFSETQ. DNA for the CDR3: TGCGCCAGCAGCTTGGGGACAGGGGCGAAGAACACCGGGGAGCTGTTTTTT. Protein sequence: CASSLGTGAKNTGELFF.

This clonotype was recorded only once. J is TRBJ2-1 and V is TRBV5-1; 7 bases fit TRBD1. The ends lost 2 bases at V and 10 bases at J; junction bases unmatched: 12. Per the germline V gene, CDR1 is SGHRS and CDR2 is YFSETQ. The CDR3 covers 15 residues. The CDR3 loop is CASSLRDSALDEQFF. CDR3 coding DNA: TGCGCCAGCAGCTTAAGGGACAGCGCCCTTGACGAGCAGTTCTTC.

DNA of the CDR3: TGTGCCAGCAGCTTGGGGTACGCGGTTTACGAGCAGTACGTC. Amino acids: CASSLGYAVYEQYV. The chain uses TRBV5-6 and TRBJ2-7; D is unclear. The V gene lost 0 bases and the J gene lost 4 bases, with 11 bases spanning the gap. Per the germline V gene, CDR1 is SGHDT and CDR2 is YYEEEE. The CDR3 contains 14 residues.

This clonotype was seen just once. CDR3 loop: CASRSGEKLFF. Written as DNA, the CDR3 is TGTGCCAGCAGATCGGGTGAAAAACTGTTTTTT. The rearrangement joins TRBV2 to TRBJ1-4; D is ambiguous. The CDR3 sequence is 11 residues long. The V end was cut by 6 bases, the J end by 7 bases, with 6 bases between. CDR1 is SNHLY, CDR2 FYNNEI, per germline. Based on the CDR3 plus reference TRBV2 and TRBJ1-4, the full variable domain is EPEVTQTPSHQVTQMGQEVILRCVPISNHLYFYWYRQILGQKVEFLVSFYNNEISEKSEIFDDQFSVERPDGSNFTLKIRSTKLEDSAMYFCASRSGEKLFFGSGTQLSVL.

This clonotype was seen a handful of times. This chain connects TRBV12-3 or TRBV12-4 to TRBJ1-2; D is perhaps TRBD1 (5 bases). CDR3 length: 13 residues. V lost 7 bases, J lost 8 bases, and 17 bases lay in between. For the CDR3, the DNA is TGTGCCAGCACCCAACCGGGACGCGGGGGCTACACCTTC. Protein: CASTQPGRGGYTF.

V and J are TRBV5-1 and TRBJ2-7; 7 nucleotides line up with TRBD2. Germline V lookup: CDR1 SGHRS, CDR2 YFSETQ. The V and J ends lost 5 bases and 3 bases, in that order; junction bases with no gene match: 5. This CDR3 spans 13 amino acids. Here the CDR3 reads CASSLERGYEQYV. The DNA of the CDR3 is TGCGCCAGCAGTCTAGAGCGGGGCTACGAGCAGTACGTC.

Written as DNA, the CDR3 is TGTGCCAGCTCAAACGGGGCAGGATACCAAGAGACCCAGTACTTC. It specifies CASSNGAGYQETQYF. This chain uses TRBV18 with TRBJ2-5, with D possibly being TRBD1 or TRBD2 (5 bases each). V lost 5 bases and J 0 bases, leaving 13 bases between the germline ends. The germline V gene has CDR1 KGHSH and CDR2 LQKENI. CDR3 size: 15 residues. The entire variable domain, with the rest obtained from reference TRBV18 and TRBJ2-5, is as follows: NAGVMQNPRHLVRRRGQEARLRCSPMKGHSHVYWYRQLPEEGLKFMVYLQKENIIDESGMPKERFSAEFPKEGPSILRIQQVVRGDSAAYFCASSNGAGYQETQYFGPGTRLLVL.

This clonotype has just a few counts. The chain couples TRBV9 to TRBJ2-6; tentatively, D is TRBD2 (6 bases). V dropped 4 bases and J dropped 0 bases, with 20 bases sitting between them. The CDR3 has 19 amino acids. Germline CDR1 reads SGDLS; CDR2 reads YYNGEE. CDR3 in amino acids: CASSQPPGLYFSGANVLTF. CDR3 nucleotide sequence: TGTGCCAGCAGCCAGCCCCCGGGACTTTACTTCTCTGGGGCCAACGTCCTGACTTTC.

J is TRBJ2-5 and V is TRBV7-2; D is possibly TRBD1 (5 bases). This CDR3 contains 16 residues. The V gene lost 5 bases and the J gene lost 0 bases, with 16 bases spanning the gap. Germline CDR1 and CDR2: SGHTA and FQGNSA. DNA for the CDR3: TGTGCCAGCAGCCCCCGGACCTTAGGGGACCAAGAGACCCAGTACTTC. This gives the protein CASSPRTLGDQETQYF.

The genes are TRBV5-1 and TRBJ1-4, with 10 positions matching TRBD1. CDR3 size: 17 residues. From germline, CDR1 is SGHRS and CDR2 YFSETQ. After removal of 0 bases from V and 8 bases from J, the junction contained 10 bases not matched to a gene. The CDR3 sequence is CASSLAGQGVSLEKLFF. CDR3 coding DNA: TGCGCCAGCAGCTTGGCCGGACAGGGGGTCTCGTTAGAAAAACTGTTTTTT. Filled out from reference TRBV5-1 and TRBJ1-4, the complete variable domain reads KAGVTQTPRYLIKTRGQQVTLSCSPISGHRSVSWYQQTPGQGLQFLFEYFSETQRNKGNFPGRFSGRQFSNSRSEMNVSTLELGDSALYLCASSLAGQGVSLEKLFFGSGTQLSVL.

This clonotype was counted only a few times. The V gene is TRBV28, the J gene TRBJ2-7; D possibly corresponds to TRBD1 (7 bases). V lost 5 bases to trimming and J lost 2 bases, with 16 bases between them. This CDR3 comprises 15 residues. Germline lookup yields CDR1 MDHEN and CDR2 SYDVKM. CDR3 in amino acids: CASSPGGQGAYEQYV. The CDR3, as DNA: TGTGCCAGCAGTCCAGGAGGGCAGGGGGCCTACGAGCAGTACGTC.

The chain joins TRBV4-3 to TRBJ2-5, with TRBD2 identical over 8 bases. Germline CDR1 reads LGHNA; CDR2 reads YSLEER. V shed 5 bases, J shed 2 bases, and the junction held 7 bases outside the gene matches. The CDR3 sequence is 15 residues long. Written as DNA, the CDR3 is TGCGCCAGCAGCTTTAGCGGGGTCGAACAAGAGACCCAGTACTTC. Translating gives CASSFSGVEQETQYF.

V is TRBV18 and J is TRBJ2-5; the match to TRBD1 covers 7 bases. From germline, CDR1 is KGHSH and CDR2 LQKENI. This CDR3 is built from 13 residues. Trimming at V came to 8 bases and at J to 2 bases, leaving 5 bases not matched to a gene. CDR3 protein: CASRQGLQETQYF. The CDR3 DNA reads TGTGCCAGCCGACAGGGCTTACAAGAGACCCAGTACTTC.

The rearrangement joins TRBV4-1 to TRBJ1-2; TRBD1 agrees at 8 bases. Germline CDR1 is MGHRA and CDR2 is YSYEKL. The trim removed 0 bases at V and 2 bases at J, leaving 5 bases unmatched. The CDR3 sequence is 16 residues long. The CDR3 coding sequence is TGCGCCAGCAGCCAAGATCGGGACAGGTCGAACTATGGCTACACCTTC. It specifies CASSQDRDRSNYGYTF.